This is a list of T cell receptor beta chains from one sample in a study of control samples from healthy donors and cancer patients. The table came from immunoSEQ multiplex PCR; TCRdb's copy has only in-frame clones and leaves some out. The table has around 110,000 clones, around nine tenths seen once. The sequencing input was blood. The receptors derive from a woman aged 70-85 years in good health. CDR3s include the opening cysteine and the closing phenylalanine or tryptophan. A D gene is named only where the DNA matches it firmly. Clone size is shown for a subset of rows, as once, few, many or a class of expanded clone.

J gene,clone size,V gene,D gene,CDR3 DNA,CDR3 protein
TRBJ1-5,NA,TRBV14,NA,TGTGCCAGCAGCCAAGACCAGGGCCCGGCTCAGCCCCAGCATTTT,CASSQDQGPAQPQHF
TRBJ1-3,NA,TRBV7-9,NA,TGTGCCAGCAGCCAAGCGGCTGGAAACACCATATATTTT,CASSQAAGNTIYF
TRBJ2-2,few,TRBV9,TRBD1,TGTGCCAGCAGCGCAGGGGGCCGACTAAACACCGGGGAGCTGTTTTTT,CASSAGGRLNTGELFF
TRBJ1-2,NA,TRBV6-5,TRBD1,TGTGCCAGCACTCCCCTTTCAGGGGGTGGTGGCTACACCTTC,CASTPLSGGGGYTF
TRBJ2-5,NA,TRBV9,TRBD1,TGTGCCAGCAGCGCGGCCCTAACAGGGGGTAGAGAGACCCAGTACTTC,CASSAALTGGRETQYF
TRBJ1-1,NA,TRBV15,NA,TGTGCCACCAGCAGGGGCGCGGGGGGGAACACTGAAGCTTTCTTT,CATSRGAGGNTEAFF
TRBJ2-7,NA,TRBV6-2/TRBV6-3,TRBD1,TGTGCCAGCAGTTATGGACAGGGGGCCTACGAGCAGTACTTC,CASSYGQGAYEQYF
TRBJ1-2,NA,TRBV6-5,NA,TGTGCCAGCCGGCGGGGACTAGCTAACTATGGCTACACCTTC,CASRRGLANYGYTF
TRBJ2-3,NA,TRBV7-3,TRBD2,TGTGCCAGCAGCTCGGGGACTAGCGGGGCCGACCCCACAGATACGCAGTATTTT,CASSSGTSGADPTDTQYF
TRBJ1-2,NA,TRBV19,NA,TGTGCCAGTAGTACGGGGAGATACAACTATGGCTACACCTTC,CASSTGRYNYGYTF
TRBJ2-5,NA,TRBV2,NA,TGTGCCAGCAGTGAAGATGGTGTGGAGACCCAGTACTTC,CASSEDGVETQYF
TRBJ2-1,NA,TRBV20-1,TRBD2,TGCAGTGCTAGTAGCGGGGGGGCCAATGAGCAGTTCTTC,CSASSGGANEQFF
TRBJ2-2,NA,TRBV6-4,NA,TGTGCCAGCAGTGAGGCTAGCCCGAACACCGGGGAGCTGTTTTTT,CASSEASPNTGELFF
TRBJ1-5,NA,TRBV5-1,NA,TGCGCCAGCAGCCCACAAGGGACATACAATCAGCCCCAGCATTTT,CASSPQGTYNQPQHF
TRBJ2-3,NA,TRBV6-6,NA,TGTGCCAGCAACCGCGAAGCCAGCACAGATACGCAGTATTTT,CASNREASTDTQYF
TRBJ2-7,once,TRBV4-1,TRBD1,TGCGCCAGCAGTCCAATGCCGGGACAGGTGTCGAACGAGCAGTACTTC,CASSPMPGQVSNEQYF
TRBJ2-7,NA,TRBV19,NA,TGTGCCAGTAGTACTGATCGGACCTCTTACGAGCAGTACTTC,CASSTDRTSYEQYF
TRBJ1-2,NA,TRBV5-5,TRBD1,TGTGCCAGCAGCTGGGGACAGGGAAGAGCTAACTATGGCTACACCTTC,CASSWGQGRANYGYTF
TRBJ1-5,NA,TRBV6-1,NA,TGTGCCAGCAGTGAACGGACAGCGGCTCAGCCCCAGCATTTT,CASSERTAAQPQHF
TRBJ1-4,once,TRBV3-1/TRBV3-2,TRBD1,TGTGCCAGCAGCGCCCAGACAGGGAGTCACGAAAAACTGTTTTTT,CASSAQTGSHEKLFF
TRBJ1-1,NA,TRBV5-1,NA,TGCGCCAGCAGCTTGGACGGGACAAAGAACACTGAAGCTTTCTTT,CASSLDGTKNTEAFF
TRBJ2-2,once,TRBV3-1/TRBV3-2,NA,TGTGCCAGCAGCTTCGAGGGAGCCAACACCGGGGAGCTGCTTTTT,CASSFEGANTGELLF
TRBJ2-5,NA,TRBV5-1,TRBD2,TGCGCCAGCAGCTTGGGCGGGGGGCAAGAGACCCAGTACTTC,CASSLGGGQETQYF
TRBJ2-6,NA,TRBV10-3,NA,TGTGCCATCAGCCCGGCTATCGGCTCTGGGGCCAACGTCCTGACTTTC,CAISPAIGSGANVLTF
TRBJ1-1,NA,TRBV7-2,NA,TGTGCCAGCAGCGATTATAGATGGGCTGAAGCTTTCTTT,CASSDYRWAEAFF
TRBJ1-3,few,TRBV3-1/TRBV3-2,NA,TGTGCCAGCAGCCCCAGTCTCTCTGGAAACACCATATATTTT,CASSPSLSGNTIYF
TRBJ1-2,NA,TRBV19,NA,TGTGCCAGTAGGGGTGACGGTAACTATGGCTACACCTTC,CASRGDGNYGYTF
TRBJ2-1,NA,TRBV7-3,NA,TGTGCCAGCAGCCTCATGGTGGGGCCGGGGGAGCAGTTCTTC,CASSLMVGPGEQFF
TRBJ2-7,once,TRBV7-3,NA,TGTGCCAGCAGCTTAGGGAGGCAGTACGAGCAGTACTTC,CASSLGRQYEQYF
TRBJ1-4,NA,TRBV18,TRBD1,TGTGCCAGCTCACCTTACAGGGGGCTAAGGGAAAAACTGTTTTTT,CASSPYRGLREKLFF
TRBJ2-3,NA,TRBV12-3/TRBV12-4,NA,TGTGCCAGCACCCCTTCTGGGGCAGATACGCAGTATTTT,CASTPSGADTQYF
TRBJ2-7,NA,TRBV6-2/TRBV6-3,NA,TGTGCCAGCAGTAAAGTGGCTACGTCTGAGCAGTACTTC,CASSKVATSEQYF
TRBJ2-1,NA,TRBV21-1,NA,TGTGCCAGCAGGGGGACTAGCGGGGATCGGAGCTCACCCCAGTTCTTC,CASRGTSGDRSSPQFF
TRBJ2-7,NA,TRBV19,NA,TGTGCCAGTAGTACACATATCAGCTCCTACGAGCAGTACTTC,CASSTHISSYEQYF
TRBJ1-5,NA,TRBV2,TRBD1,TGTGCCAGCAGGGCGAGACAGGGTAGCAATCAGCCCCAGCATTTT,CASRARQGSNQPQHF
TRBJ2-5,NA,TRBV5-1,TRBD1,TGCGCCAGCAGCTTGGCGGGACAGGGGTGGGAGACCCAGTACTTC,CASSLAGQGWETQYF
TRBJ2-5,NA,TRBV5-1,TRBD1,TGCGCCAGCAGCGCCCACAGGGGGGAGACCCAGTACTTC,CASSAHRGETQYF
TRBJ1-6,NA,TRBV21-1,NA,TGTGCCAGCAGCGCCACCCCGGGACAAGGCCCCTTTCTCTATAATTCACCCCTCCACTTT,CASSATPGQGPFLYNSPLHF
TRBJ2-3,NA,TRBV5-1,TRBD2,TGCGCCAGCTCATCGGGGGGGATCACAGATACGCAGTATTTT,CASSSGGITDTQYF
TRBJ2-3,NA,TRBV11-2,TRBD2,TGTGCCAGCAGCCGAGACCCCACTAGCGGGGGTTGGGTAGATACGCAGTATTTT,CASSRDPTSGGWVDTQYF
TRBJ2-7,NA,TRBV19,NA,TGTGCCAGTAGTGGTCGGCAGGGTCCTCTTCCCTACGAGCAGTACTTC,CASSGRQGPLPYEQYF